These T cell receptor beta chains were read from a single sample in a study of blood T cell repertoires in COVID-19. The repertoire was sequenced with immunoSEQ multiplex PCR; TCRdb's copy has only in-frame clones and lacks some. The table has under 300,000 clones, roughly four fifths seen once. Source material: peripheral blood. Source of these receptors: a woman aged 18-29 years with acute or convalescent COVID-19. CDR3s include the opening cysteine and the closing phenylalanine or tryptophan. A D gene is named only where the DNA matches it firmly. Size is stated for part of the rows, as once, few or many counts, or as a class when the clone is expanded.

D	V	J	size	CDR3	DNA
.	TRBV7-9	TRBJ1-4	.	CASSPSYGEWDEKLFF	TGTGCCAGCAGCCCCTCATACGGGGAATGGGATGAAAAACTGTTTTTT
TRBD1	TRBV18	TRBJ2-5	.	CASSPWQGAGVGETQYF	TGTGCCAGCTCACCGTGGCAGGGGGCAGGAGTAGGAGAGACCCAGTACTTC
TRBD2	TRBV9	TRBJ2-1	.	CASEPGLTNEQFF	TGTGCCAGTGAACCGGGACTAACAAATGAGCAGTTCTTC
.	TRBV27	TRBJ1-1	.	CASSTTGWTEAFF	TGTGCCAGTTCCACCACGGGGTGGACTGAAGCTTTCTTT
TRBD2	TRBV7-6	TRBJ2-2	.	CASSPRVREGLDTGELFF	TGTGCCAGCAGCCCCAGGGTGCGGGAGGGCTTGGACACCGGGGAGCTGTTTTTT
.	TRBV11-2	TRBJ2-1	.	CATSLTGLSKYNEQFF	TGTGCCACCTCCCTGACGGGACTCTCAAAATACAATGAGCAGTTCTTC
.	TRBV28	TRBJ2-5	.	CASSLGGREETQYF	TGTGCCAGCAGTTTAGGGGGCAGGGAAGAGACCCAGTACTTC
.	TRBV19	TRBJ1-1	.	CASSQGLLAEAFF	TGTGCCAGTAGTCAGGGGCTCTTGGCTGAAGCTTTCTTT
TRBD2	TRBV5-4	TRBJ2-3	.	CASSIPGTSGRDTQYF	TGTGCCAGCAGCATACCCGGGACTAGCGGGAGGGATACGCAGTATTTT
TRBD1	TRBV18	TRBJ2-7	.	CASSPGQGDFYEQYF	TGTGCCAGCTCACCAGGACAGGGGGACTTCTACGAGCAGTACTTC
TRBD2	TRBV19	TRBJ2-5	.	CASSIGTSGRETQYF	TGTGCCAGTAGTATCGGGACTAGCGGGAGAGAGACCCAGTACTTC
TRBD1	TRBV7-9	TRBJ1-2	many	CASSLAETGLYGYTF	TGTGCCAGCAGCTTAGCAGAGACAGGGCTCTATGGCTACACCTTC
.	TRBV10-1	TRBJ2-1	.	CASSDWTPNEQFF	TGCGCCAGCAGTGACTGGACACCCAATGAGCAGTTCTTC
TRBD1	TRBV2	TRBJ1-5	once	CASSGGDRGNQPQHF	TGTGCCAGCAGCGGGGGTGACAGGGGCAATCAGCCCCAGCATTTT
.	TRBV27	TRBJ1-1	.	CASSQGPPHTEAFF	TGTGCCAGCAGTCAGGGCCCACCGCACACTGAAGCTTTCTTT
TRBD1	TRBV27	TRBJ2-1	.	CASSPDRGRYNEQFF	TGTGCCAGCAGTCCCGACAGGGGGCGTTACAATGAGCAGTTCTTC
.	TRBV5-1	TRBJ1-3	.	CASSLAPIDRNSGNTIYF	TGCGCCAGCAGCTTGGCCCCTATAGACAGGAACTCTGGAAACACCATATATTTT
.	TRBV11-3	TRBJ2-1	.	CASSLSGANEQFF	TGTGCCAGCAGCCTTTCAGGGGCCAATGAGCAGTTCTTC
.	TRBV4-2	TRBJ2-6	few	CASSQDRGSGANVLTF	TGTGCCAGCAGCCAAGACAGGGGCTCTGGGGCCAACGTCCTGACTTTC
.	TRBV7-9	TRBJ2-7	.	CASSLQKSYEQYF	TGTGCCAGCAGCTTACAGAAGTCCTACGAGCAGTACTTC
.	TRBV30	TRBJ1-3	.	CAWSPRGDVRSGNTIYF	TGTGCCTGGAGCCCTAGAGGAGACGTCCGCTCTGGAAACACCATATATTTT
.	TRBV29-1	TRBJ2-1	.	CSVVAGNYNEQFF	TGCAGCGTTGTAGCCGGAAATTACAATGAGCAGTTCTTC
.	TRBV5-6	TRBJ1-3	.	CASSSSGGSGNTIYF	TGTGCCAGCAGCTCTAGCGGGGGCTCTGGAAACACCATATATTTT
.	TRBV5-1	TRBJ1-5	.	CASSWSGESQPQHF	TGCGCCAGCAGCTGGTCAGGGGAATCTCAGCCCCAGCATTTT
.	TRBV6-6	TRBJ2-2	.	CASSRFSGSNTGELFF	TGTGCCAGCAGTCGATTTAGCGGATCGAACACCGGGGAGCTGTTTTTT
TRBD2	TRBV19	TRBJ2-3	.	CASSIAGGSGDTQYF	TGTGCCAGTAGTATAGCGGGCGGGAGTGGAGATACGCAGTATTTT
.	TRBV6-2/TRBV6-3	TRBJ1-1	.	CASSHVVWRDTEAFF	TGTGCCAGCAGTCATGTGGTATGGCGGGACACTGAAGCTTTCTTT
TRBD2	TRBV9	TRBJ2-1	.	CASSAASGRANEQFF	TGTGCCAGCAGTGCTGCCAGCGGGAGGGCCAATGAGCAGTTCTTC
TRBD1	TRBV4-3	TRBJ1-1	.	CASSQAITGQRNTEAFF	TGCGCCAGCAGCCAAGCGATTACGGGACAGAGGAACACTGAAGCTTTCTTT
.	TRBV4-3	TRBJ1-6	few	CASSQDRGRTTNSPLHF	TGCGCCAGCAGCCAAGATCGAGGCCGAACAACTAATTCACCCCTCCACTTT
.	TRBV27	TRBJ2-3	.	CASSFRSINTQYF	TGTGCCAGCAGTTTTCGGTCGATTAACACGCAGTATTTT
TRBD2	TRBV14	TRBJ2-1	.	CASSPSSGRAVEQFF	TGTGCCAGCAGTCCTTCTAGCGGGAGGGCGGTTGAGCAGTTCTTC
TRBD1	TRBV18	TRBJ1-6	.	CASSPQAGGSNSPLHF	TGTGCCAGCTCACCCCAGGCAGGGGGAAGTAATTCACCCCTCCACTTT
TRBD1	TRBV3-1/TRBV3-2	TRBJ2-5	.	CASSPGQGARETQYF	TGTGCCAGCAGCCCCGGACAGGGGGCACGGGAGACCCAGTACTTC
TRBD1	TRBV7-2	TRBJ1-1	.	CASSLAKPLRDRGPEAFF	TGTGCCAGCAGCTTAGCCAAACCGCTAAGAGACAGGGGGCCTGAAGCTTTCTTT
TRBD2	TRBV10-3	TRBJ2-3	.	CAIRTHLAGGVADTQYF	TGTGCCATCAGAACCCATTTGGCGGGAGGGGTGGCAGATACGCAGTATTTT
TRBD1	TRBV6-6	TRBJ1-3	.	CASSQEPQGVLEVRGNTIYF	TGTGCCAGCAGCCAAGAACCCCAGGGGGTCCTAGAGGTTCGGGGAAACACCATATATTTT
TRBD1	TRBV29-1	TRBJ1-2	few	CSVEGPDRGLGGYTF	TGCAGCGTTGAAGGTCCGGACAGGGGTTTAGGCGGCTACACCTTC
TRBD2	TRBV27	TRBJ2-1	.	CASSPNAGGQVEQFF	TGTGCCAGCAGTCCAAACGCGGGAGGGCAGGTTGAGCAGTTCTTC